This T cell receptor beta chain is drawn from a study of response to subunit inactivated influenza vaccine. Findings and caveats of the study: Few new T cells, the authors suggested, are recruited by each seasonal influenza vaccination.

TCRdb reprocessed the RT-PCR reads via MiXCR and lists one record per CDR3 protein. The sample includes some 520,000 distinct CDR3 sequences, 15% to 20% seen only once; the top ten take less than 4%. Turning to this clonotype: Its specificity is not known.

The clonotype comes from a man aged 50 to 69 who received an inactivated influenza vaccine. The material sequenced was CD4+ T cells sorted from PBMCs, taken 23 to 25 months after vaccination.

The CDR3 spells CASSPRRGQGWSETQYF. In DNA form, the CDR3 reads TGTGCCAGCTCACCACGGCGGGGACAGGGGTGGTCGGAGACCCAGTACTTC. This chain uses TRBV18 with TRBJ2-5; 10 nucleotides agree with TRBD1. The ends lost 1 base at V and 5 bases at J; junction bases unmatched: 10. In germline, CDR1 is KGHSH, CDR2 LQKENI. This CDR3 contains 17 residues.